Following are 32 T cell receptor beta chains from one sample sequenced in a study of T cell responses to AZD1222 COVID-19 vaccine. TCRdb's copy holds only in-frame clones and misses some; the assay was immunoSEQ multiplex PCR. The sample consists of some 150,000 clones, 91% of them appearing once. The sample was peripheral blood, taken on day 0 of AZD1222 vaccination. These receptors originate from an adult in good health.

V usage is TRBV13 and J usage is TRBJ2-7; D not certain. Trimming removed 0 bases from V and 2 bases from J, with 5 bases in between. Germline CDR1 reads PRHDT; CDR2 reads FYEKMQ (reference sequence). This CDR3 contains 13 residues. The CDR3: CASSLGRTYEQYF. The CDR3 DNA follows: TGTGCCAGCAGCTTAGGGAGGACCTACGAGCAGTACTTC. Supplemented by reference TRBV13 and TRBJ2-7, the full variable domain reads AAGVIQSPRHLIKEKRETATLKCYPIPRHDTVYWYQQGPGQDPQFLISFYEKMQSDKGSIPDRFSAQQFSDYHSELNMSSLELGDSALYFCASSLGRTYEQYFGPGTRLTVT.

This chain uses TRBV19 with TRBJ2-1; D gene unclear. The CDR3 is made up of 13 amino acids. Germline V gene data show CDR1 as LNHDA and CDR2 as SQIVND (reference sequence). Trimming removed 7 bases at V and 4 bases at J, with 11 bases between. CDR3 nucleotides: TGTGCCAGTAAATCGGACCTATACAATGAGCAGTTCTTC. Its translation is CASKSDLYNEQFF.

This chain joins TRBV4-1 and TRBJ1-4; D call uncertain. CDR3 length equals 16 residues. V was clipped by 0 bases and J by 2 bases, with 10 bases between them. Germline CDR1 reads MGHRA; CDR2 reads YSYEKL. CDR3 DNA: TGCGCCAGCAGCCAAGAGTTGAGGGCTACTAATGAAAAACTGTTTTTT. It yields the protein CASSQELRATNEKLFF.

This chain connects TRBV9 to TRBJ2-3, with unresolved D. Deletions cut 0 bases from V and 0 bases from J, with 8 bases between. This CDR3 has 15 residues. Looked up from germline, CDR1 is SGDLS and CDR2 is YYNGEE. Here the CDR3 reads CASSVGGSSTDTQYF. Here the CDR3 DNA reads TGTGCCAGCAGCGTAGGTGGCTCCAGCACAGATACGCAGTATTTT. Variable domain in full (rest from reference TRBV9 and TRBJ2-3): DSGVTQTPKHLITATGQRVTLRCSPRSGDLSVYWYQQSLDQGLQFLIQYYNGEERAKGNILERFSAQQFPDLHSELNLSSLELGDSALYFCASSVGGSSTDTQYFGPGTRLTVL.

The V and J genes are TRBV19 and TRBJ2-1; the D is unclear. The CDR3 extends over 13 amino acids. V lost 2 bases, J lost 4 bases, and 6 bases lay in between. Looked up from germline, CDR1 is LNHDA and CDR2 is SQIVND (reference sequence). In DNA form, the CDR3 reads TGTGCCAGTAGTATAAACCAGTACAATGAGCAGTTCTTC. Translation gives CASSINQYNEQFF.

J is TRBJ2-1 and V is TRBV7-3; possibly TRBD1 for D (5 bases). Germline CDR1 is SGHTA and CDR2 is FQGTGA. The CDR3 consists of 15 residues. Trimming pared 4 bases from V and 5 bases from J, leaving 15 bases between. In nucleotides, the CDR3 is TGTGCCAGCAGCTCCCAAGGGGTTGGGCACAATGAGCAGTTCTTC. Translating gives CASSSQGVGHNEQFF.

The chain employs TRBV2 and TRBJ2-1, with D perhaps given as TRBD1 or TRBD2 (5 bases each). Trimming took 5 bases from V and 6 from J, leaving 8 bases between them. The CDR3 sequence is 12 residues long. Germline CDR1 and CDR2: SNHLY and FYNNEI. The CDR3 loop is CASSRDLNEQFF. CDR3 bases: TGTGCCAGCAGTCGGGACCTCAATGAGCAGTTCTTC.

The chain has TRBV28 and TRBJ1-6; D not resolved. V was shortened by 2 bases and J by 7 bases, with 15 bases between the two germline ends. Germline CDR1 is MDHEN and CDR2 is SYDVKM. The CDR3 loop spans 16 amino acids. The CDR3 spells CASSLVRGQENSPLHF. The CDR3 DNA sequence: TGTGCCAGCAGTTTAGTTAGAGGGCAGGAGAATTCACCCCTCCACTTT.

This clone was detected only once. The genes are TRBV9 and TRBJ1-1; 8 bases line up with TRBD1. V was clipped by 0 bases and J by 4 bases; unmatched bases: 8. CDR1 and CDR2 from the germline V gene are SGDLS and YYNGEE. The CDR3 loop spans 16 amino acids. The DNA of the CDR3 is TGTGCCAGCAGCGTAGGGGCAGGGGGCGTTCCCACTGAAGCTTTCTTT. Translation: CASSVGAGGVPTEAFF.

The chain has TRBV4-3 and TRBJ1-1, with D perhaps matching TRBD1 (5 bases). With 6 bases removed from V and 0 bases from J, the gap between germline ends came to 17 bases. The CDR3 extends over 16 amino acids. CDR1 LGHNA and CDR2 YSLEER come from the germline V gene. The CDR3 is CASRKGDGQMNTEAFF. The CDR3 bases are TGCGCCAGCAGAAAAGGGGACGGACAAATGAACACTGAAGCTTTCTTT.

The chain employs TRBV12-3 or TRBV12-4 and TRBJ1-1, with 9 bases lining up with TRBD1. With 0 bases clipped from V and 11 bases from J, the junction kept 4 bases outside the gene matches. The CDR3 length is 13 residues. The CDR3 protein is CASSLAWDRAAFF. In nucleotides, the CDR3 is TGTGCCAGCAGTTTAGCTTGGGACAGGGCGGCTTTCTTT.

CDR3 loop: CASSPAADTQYF. In nucleotides, the CDR3 is TGTGCCAGCAGCCCGGCCGCAGATACGCAGTATTTT. The chain links TRBV5-5 to TRBJ2-3, with no clear D. This CDR3 spans 12 amino acids. CDR1 is SGHKS, CDR2 YYEKEE, per germline (reference sequence). Trimming removed 4 bases at V and 4 bases at J, with 7 bases between.

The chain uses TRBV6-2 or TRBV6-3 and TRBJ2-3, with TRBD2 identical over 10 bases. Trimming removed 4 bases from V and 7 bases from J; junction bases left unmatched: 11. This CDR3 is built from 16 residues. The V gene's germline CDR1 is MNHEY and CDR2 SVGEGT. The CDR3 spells CASSSPGLAGAYTQYF. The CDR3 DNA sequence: TGTGCCAGCAGTTCCCCTGGGCTAGCGGGAGCGTATACGCAGTATTTT.

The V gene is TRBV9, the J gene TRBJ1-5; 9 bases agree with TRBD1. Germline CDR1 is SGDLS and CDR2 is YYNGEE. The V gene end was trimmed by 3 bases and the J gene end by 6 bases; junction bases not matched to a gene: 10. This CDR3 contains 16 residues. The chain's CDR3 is CASSGKRDRDCQPQHF. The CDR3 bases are TGTGCCAGCAGCGGAAAACGGGACAGGGACTGTCAGCCCCAGCATTTT.

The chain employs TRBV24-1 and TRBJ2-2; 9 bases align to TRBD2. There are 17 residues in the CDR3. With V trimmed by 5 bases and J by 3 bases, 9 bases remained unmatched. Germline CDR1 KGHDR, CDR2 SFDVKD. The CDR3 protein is CATSATTSGPDTGELFF. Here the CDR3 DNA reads TGTGCCACCAGTGCCACGACTAGCGGACCAGACACCGGGGAGCTGTTTTTT.

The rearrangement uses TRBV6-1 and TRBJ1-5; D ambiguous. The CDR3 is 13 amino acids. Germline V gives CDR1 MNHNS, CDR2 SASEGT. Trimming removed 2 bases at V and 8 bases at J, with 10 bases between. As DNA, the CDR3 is TGTGCCAGCAGTGAAACCCATGTAAAGCCCCAGCATTTT. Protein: CASSETHVKPQHF.

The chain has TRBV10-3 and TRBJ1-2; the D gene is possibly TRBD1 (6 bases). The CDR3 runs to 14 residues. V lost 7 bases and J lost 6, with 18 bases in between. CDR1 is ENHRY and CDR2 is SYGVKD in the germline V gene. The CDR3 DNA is TGTGCCATCACCGAAGGTCTAAGGGGGGATGGCTACACCTTC. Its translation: CAITEGLRGDGYTF.

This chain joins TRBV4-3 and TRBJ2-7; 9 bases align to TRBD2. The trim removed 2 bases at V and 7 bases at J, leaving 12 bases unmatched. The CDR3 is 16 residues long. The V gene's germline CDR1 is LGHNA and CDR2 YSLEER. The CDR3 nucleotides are TGCGCCAGCAGCCAAAACTGGGGCGGGAGGGCAAAGGAGCAGTACTTC. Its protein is CASSQNWGGRAKEQYF.

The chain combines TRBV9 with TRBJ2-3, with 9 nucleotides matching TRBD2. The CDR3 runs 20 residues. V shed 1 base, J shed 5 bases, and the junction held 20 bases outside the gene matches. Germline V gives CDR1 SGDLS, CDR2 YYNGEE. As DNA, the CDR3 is TGTGCCAGCAGCGTAAATCTCGGCCTAGCGGGAAGGTTGAGTGGAGATACGCAGTATTTT. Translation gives CASSVNLGLAGRLSGDTQYF.

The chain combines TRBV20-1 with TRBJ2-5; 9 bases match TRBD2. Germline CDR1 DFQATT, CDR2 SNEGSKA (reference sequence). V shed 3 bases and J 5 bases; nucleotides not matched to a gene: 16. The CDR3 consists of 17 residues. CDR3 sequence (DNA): TGCAGTGCTAGTTTTGCGGGAGGGTCCCGTCGTCAGGAGACCCAGTACTTC. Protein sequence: CSASFAGGSRRQETQYF.

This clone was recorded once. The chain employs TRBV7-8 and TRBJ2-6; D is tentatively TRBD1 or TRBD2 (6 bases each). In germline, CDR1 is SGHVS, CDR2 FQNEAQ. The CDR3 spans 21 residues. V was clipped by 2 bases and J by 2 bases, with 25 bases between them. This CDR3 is CASSLPATGGVFRAGANVLTF. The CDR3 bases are TGTGCCAGCAGCTTACCCGCCACCGGGGGCGTTTTCCGGGCTGGGGCCAACGTCCTGACTTTC.

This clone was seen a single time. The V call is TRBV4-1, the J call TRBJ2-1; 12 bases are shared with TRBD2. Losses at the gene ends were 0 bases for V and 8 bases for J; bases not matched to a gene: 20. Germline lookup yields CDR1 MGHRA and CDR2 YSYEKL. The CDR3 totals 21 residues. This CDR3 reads CASSQDRIGATSGSLTDEQFF. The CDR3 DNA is TGCGCCAGCAGCCAAGATAGAATTGGAGCGACTAGCGGGAGCTTGACCGATGAGCAGTTCTTC.

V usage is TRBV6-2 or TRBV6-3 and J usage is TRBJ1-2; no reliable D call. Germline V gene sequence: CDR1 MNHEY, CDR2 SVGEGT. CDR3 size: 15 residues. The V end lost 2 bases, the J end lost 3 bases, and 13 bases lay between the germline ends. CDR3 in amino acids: CASSYPREGYYGYTF. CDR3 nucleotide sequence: TGTGCCAGCAGTTACCCGAGAGAGGGCTACTATGGCTACACCTTC.

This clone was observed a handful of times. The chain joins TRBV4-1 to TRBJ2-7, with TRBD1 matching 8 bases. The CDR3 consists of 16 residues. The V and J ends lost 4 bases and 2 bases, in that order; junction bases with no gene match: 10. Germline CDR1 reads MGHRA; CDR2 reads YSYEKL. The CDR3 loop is CASSLRQGTGPYEQYF. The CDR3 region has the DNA TGCGCCAGCAGCCTCCGTCAAGGGACAGGTCCCTACGAGCAGTACTTC.

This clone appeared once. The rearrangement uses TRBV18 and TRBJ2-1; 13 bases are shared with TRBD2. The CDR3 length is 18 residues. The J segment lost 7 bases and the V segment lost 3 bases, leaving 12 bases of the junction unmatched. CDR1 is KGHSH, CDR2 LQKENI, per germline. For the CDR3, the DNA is TGTGCCAGCTCACCCTCTCTCCTAACTAGCGGGAGGGCGAATGAGCAGTTCTTC. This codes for CASSPSLLTSGRANEQFF.

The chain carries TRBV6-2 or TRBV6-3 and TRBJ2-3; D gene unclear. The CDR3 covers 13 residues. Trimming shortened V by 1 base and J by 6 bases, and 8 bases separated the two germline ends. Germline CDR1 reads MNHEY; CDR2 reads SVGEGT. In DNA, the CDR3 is TGTGCCAGCAGTTACTTGCATTCCGATACGCAGTATTTT. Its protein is CASSYLHSDTQYF.

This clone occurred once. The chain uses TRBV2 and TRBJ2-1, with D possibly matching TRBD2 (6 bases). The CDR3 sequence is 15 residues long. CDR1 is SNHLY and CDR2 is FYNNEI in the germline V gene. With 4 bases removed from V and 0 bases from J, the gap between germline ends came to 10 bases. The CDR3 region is CASSGLESSYNEQFF. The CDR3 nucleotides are TGTGCCAGCAGTGGACTAGAGAGCTCCTACAATGAGCAGTTCTTC.

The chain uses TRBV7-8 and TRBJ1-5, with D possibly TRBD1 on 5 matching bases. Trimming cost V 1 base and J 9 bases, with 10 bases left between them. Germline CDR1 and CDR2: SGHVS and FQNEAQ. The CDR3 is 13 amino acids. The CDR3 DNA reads TGTGCCAGCAGCTTAGAGGGGCGCCGGCCCCAGCATTTT. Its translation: CASSLEGRRPQHF.

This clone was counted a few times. CDR3 DNA: TGTGCCAGCCCCCCGGAGGGACTAGCGGTTTACAATGAGCAGTTCTTC. Its translation is CASPPEGLAVYNEQFF. The gene calls are TRBV18 and TRBJ2-1; the match to TRBD2 covers 11 bases. This CDR3 contains 16 residues. Unmatched junction bases numbered 10, after V lost 8 bases and J lost 4 bases. Germline CDR1 is KGHSH and CDR2 is LQKENI.

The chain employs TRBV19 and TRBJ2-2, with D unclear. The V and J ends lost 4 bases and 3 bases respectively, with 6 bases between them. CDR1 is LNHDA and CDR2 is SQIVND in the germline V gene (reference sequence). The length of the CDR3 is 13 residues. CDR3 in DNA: TGTGCCAGTAGTAGAGTAGACACCGGGGAGCTGTTTTTT. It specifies CASSRVDTGELFF.

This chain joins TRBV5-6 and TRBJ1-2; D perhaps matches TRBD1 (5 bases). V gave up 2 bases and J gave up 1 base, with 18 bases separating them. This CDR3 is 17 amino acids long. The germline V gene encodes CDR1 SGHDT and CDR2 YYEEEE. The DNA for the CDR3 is TGTGCCAGCAGCTTCAGGGCCCCCCTATACCTTAACTATGGCTACACCTTC. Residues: CASSFRAPLYLNYGYTF.

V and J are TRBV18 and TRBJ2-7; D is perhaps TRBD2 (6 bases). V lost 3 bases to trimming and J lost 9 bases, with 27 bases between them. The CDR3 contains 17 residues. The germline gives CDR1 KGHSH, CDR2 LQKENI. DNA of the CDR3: TGTGCCAGCTCACCTCAAAGCTTAAAGGACGGGAGCTATGGGCAGTACTTC. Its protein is CASSPQSLKDGSYGQYF.